These 18 T cell receptor beta chains originate from one sample sequenced in a study of identical twins. MiXCR, applied by TCRdb to the 5' RACE reads, yields one record per CDR3 protein. There are 400,000 to 550,000 distinct CDR3 sequences in the sample; 20% to 25% occur only once, and about 2.7% lies in the top ten. The same data also went into a second study, on T cells expressing NK-cell markers.

Sequencing was performed on CD4+ T cells sorted from blood. These receptors were taken from a woman aged 18-30 years in good health.

The chain recombines TRBV10-3 with TRBJ2-7; 9 bases are shared with TRBD1. Per germline, CDR1 ENHRY and CDR2 SYGVKD. The CDR3 sequence is 14 residues long. V was clipped by 4 bases and J by 7 bases; unmatched bases: 8. The CDR3 protein is CAISAWGQGGEQYF. CDR3 sequence (DNA): TGTGCCATCAGTGCCTGGGGACAGGGAGGGGAGCAGTACTTC.

This clonotype was counted between two and nine times. The rearrangement joins TRBV7-8 to TRBJ2-1; D may be TRBD2 (6 bases). The germline V gene encodes CDR1 SGHVS and CDR2 FQNEAQ. The length of the CDR3 is 16 residues. V dropped 4 bases and J dropped 0 bases, with 13 bases sitting between them. CDR3 in amino acids: CASSSTRPSSYNEQFF. CDR3 nucleotide sequence: TGTGCCAGCAGCTCGACTAGACCCAGCTCCTACAATGAGCAGTTCTTC.

This clonotype was found many times. V is TRBV12-3 or TRBV12-4 and J is TRBJ1-5, with D unclear. The ends were cut back, 0 bases at V and 1 base at J, with 4 bases in the middle. The CDR3 totals 14 residues. As DNA, the CDR3 is TGTGCCAGCAGTTTAGCGGGGAGCAATCAGCCCCAGCATTTT. Its protein is CASSLAGSNQPQHF.

This chain uses TRBV11-2 with TRBJ2-2; 9 nucleotides agree with TRBD2. Germline loops: CDR1 SGHAT, CDR2 FQNNGV. The ends lost 5 bases at V and 7 bases at J; junction bases unmatched: 20. This CDR3 has 19 amino acids. This chain's CDR3 is CASSARLGAGGGLGGELFF. In DNA form, the CDR3 reads TGTGCCAGCAGCGCCCGACTTGGAGCGGGAGGAGGATTGGGCGGGGAGCTGTTTTTT.

The V gene is TRBV29-1, the J gene TRBJ2-3; D gene ambiguous. V lost 5 bases to trimming and J lost 5 bases, with 17 bases between them. This CDR3 has 14 amino acids. Germline CDR1 and CDR2: SQVTM and ANQGSEA. CDR3 sequence reads: CSVKGRVAGDTQYF. DNA for the CDR3: TGCAGCGTTAAGGGTAGGGTGGCTGGAGATACGCAGTATTTT.

The chain is built from TRBV6-2 or TRBV6-3 and TRBJ2-1; tentatively, D is TRBD2 (6 bases). The length of the CDR3 is 12 residues. CDR1 is MNHEY and CDR2 is SVGEGT in the germline V gene. V was shortened by 7 bases and J by 9 bases, with 13 bases between the two germline ends. CDR3 amino acids: CASKAFGGEQFF. The CDR3 coding sequence is TGTGCCAGCAAGGCGTTCGGGGGTGAGCAGTTCTTC.

This clonotype came up once. The J gene is TRBJ1-1, the V gene TRBV5-1, with D unresolved. Between the trimmed V and J ends, which lost 4 bases and 7 bases, there was a span of 14 bases. CDR3 length: 13 amino acids. Germline lookup yields CDR1 SGHRS and CDR2 YFSETQ. CDR3 nucleotides: TGCGCCAGCAGCCCCCCGTGGTGGGTTGAAGCTTTCTTT. Translation gives CASSPPWWVEAFF.

This clonotype was recorded a few times. The chain recombines TRBV5-1 with TRBJ1-1; the D gene is possibly TRBD1 (6 bases). Germline V gene lookup returns CDR1 SGHRS and CDR2 YFSETQ. The V and J ends lost 1 base and 4 bases respectively, with 11 bases between them. This CDR3 region has 14 residues. The CDR3 reads CASSLRGLATEAFF. CDR3 coding DNA: TGCGCCAGCAGCTTGCGGGGGCTAGCCACTGAAGCTTTCTTT.

The chain employs TRBV20-1 and TRBJ1-1, with D unresolved. CDR1 and CDR2 (germline): DFQATT, SNEGSKA (reference sequence). The germline V and J ends were trimmed by 1 base and 8 bases, with 14 bases remaining between them. There are 13 residues in the CDR3. CDR3 region: CSARANTRPEAFF. The CDR3 DNA follows: TGCAGTGCTAGAGCTAATACCCGCCCCGAAGCTTTCTTT.

The rearrangement joins TRBV7-2 to TRBJ2-1; the match to TRBD2 covers 8 bases. With V trimmed by 4 bases and J by 5 bases, 13 bases remained unmatched. CDR3 length equals 17 residues. CDR1 is SGHTA, CDR2 FQGNSA, per germline. CDR3 loop: CASSSSLTAGAHNEQFF. The CDR3 region has the DNA TGTGCCAGCAGCTCCTCCCTCACAGCGGGAGCTCACAATGAGCAGTTCTTC.

This clonotype was recorded a few times. The chain couples TRBV11-2 to TRBJ2-2; 10 positions agree with TRBD1. Trimming cost V 5 bases and J 6 bases; bases outside gene matches: 6. Per the germline V gene, CDR1 is SGHAT and CDR2 is FQNNGV. The CDR3 sequence is 15 residues long. CDR3 coding DNA: TGTGCCAGCAGCCCCCACGGACAGGGGGCCGGGGAGCTGTTTTTT. It encodes CASSPHGQGAGELFF. The variable domain in full, completed from reference TRBV11-2 and TRBJ2-2, reads EAGVAQSPRYKIIEKRQSVAFWCNPISGHATLYWYQQILGQGPKLLIQFQNNGVVDDSQLPKDRFSAERLKGVDSTLKIQPAKLEDSAVYLCASSPHGQGAGELFFGEGSRLTVL.

The chain uses TRBV7-9 and TRBJ1-3, with D unclear. The germline CDR1 and CDR2 sequences are SEHNR and FQNEAQ (reference sequence). This CDR3 has 16 residues. Trimming shortened V by 7 bases and J by 3 bases, and 19 bases separated the two germline ends. The CDR3 coding sequence is TGTGCCAGCACCCTTCTTGTTGGACGGGTTGGAAACACCATATATTTT. It is translated as CASTLLVGRVGNTIYF.

This clonotype has only a few counts. This chain connects TRBV10-3 to TRBJ2-1; weak D call: TRBD2 (7 bases). The CDR3 sequence is 13 residues long. Per germline, CDR1 ENHRY and CDR2 SYGVKD. Deletions cut 5 bases from V and 7 bases from J, with 12 bases between. CDR3: CAISPGRGNEQFF. The CDR3 nucleotides are TGTGCCATCAGTCCGGGGAGGGGGAATGAGCAGTTCTTC.

This clonotype was seen a handful of times. This chain links TRBV5-1 with TRBJ1-4; 7 nucleotides align to TRBD1. V was clipped by 3 bases and J by 5 bases; unmatched bases: 4. The CDR3 consists of 14 residues. Germline V gene sequence: CDR1 SGHRS, CDR2 YFSETQ. The CDR3 region is CASSSDRANEKLFF. As DNA, the CDR3 is TGCGCCAGCAGCTCCGACAGGGCCAATGAAAAACTGTTTTTT.

V usage is TRBV29-1 and J usage is TRBJ2-3, with no clear D. The CDR3 spans 16 residues. CDR1 and CDR2 (germline): SQVTM, ANQGSEA. The V end lost 7 bases, the J end lost 1 base, and 21 bases lay between the germline ends. This CDR3 reads CSADPVSGEGTDTQYF. Here the CDR3 DNA reads TGCAGCGCAGACCCCGTTTCCGGCGAAGGCACAGATACGCAGTATTTT.

This clonotype has just a few counts. The chain combines TRBV29-1 with TRBJ2-2; D not resolved. CDR1 and CDR2 from the germline V gene are SQVTM and ANQGSEA. CDR3 length: 12 residues. The V end lost 2 bases, the J end lost 6 bases, and 7 bases lay between the germline ends. In nucleotides, the CDR3 is TGCAGCGTTGAACTTATGCCCGGGGAGCTGTTTTTT. As protein: CSVELMPGELFF.

This clonotype was counted between two and nine times. The V and J genes are TRBV5-1 and TRBJ2-2; no reliable D call. The germline V gene encodes CDR1 SGHRS and CDR2 YFSETQ. Trimming left V 4 bases short and J 0 bases short, with 13 bases between. The CDR3 is made up of 16 amino acids. CDR3 DNA sequence: TGCGCCAGCAGCATACGGACGGTCTCGAACACCGGGGAGCTGTTTTTT. This sequence encodes CASSIRTVSNTGELFF.

This clonotype was counted between two and nine times. The rearrangement uses TRBV5-1 and TRBJ2-2; 9 nucleotides line up with TRBD1. Germline trimming cut 3 bases from V and 5 bases from J; bases unmatched to any gene: 5. Germline V CDR1 and CDR2: SGHRS, YFSETQ. The CDR3 length is 15 residues. Written as DNA, the CDR3 is TGCGCCAGCAGCTCCGGGACAGGGCGGACCGGGGAGCTGTTTTTT. It codes for CASSSGTGRTGELFF.